The clone carrying this T cell receptor (beta chain) turned up a few times. Amplified TCR beta CDR3 regions came from RNA transcripts. Primed by the HTBI set, a first-round RT-PCR was run on the TCR CDR3. TCRdb independently ran MiXCR on the multiplex PCR reads; one entry per CDR3 protein. The sample gives about 640,000 distinct CDR3 sequences, around 21% of which show up once; around a third is in the top ten. The sample belongs to a study of T cells in Graves' hyperthyroidism and ophthalmopathy. CDR3 length equals 16 residues. Germline V gene data show CDR1 as LGHNA and CDR2 as YSLEER. V was pared by 0 bases and J by 1 base, with 11 bases between.

The sequence was obtained from a man aged 25-40 years with Graves' ophthalmopathy. The rearrangement uses TRBV4-3 and TRBJ2-3; possibly TRBD2 for D (5 bases). The material sequenced was blood. CDR3 in DNA: TGCGCCAGCAGCCAAGAGGGCGGGTACCGCACAGATACGCAGTATTTT. Translating it yields CASSQEGGYRTDTQYF.